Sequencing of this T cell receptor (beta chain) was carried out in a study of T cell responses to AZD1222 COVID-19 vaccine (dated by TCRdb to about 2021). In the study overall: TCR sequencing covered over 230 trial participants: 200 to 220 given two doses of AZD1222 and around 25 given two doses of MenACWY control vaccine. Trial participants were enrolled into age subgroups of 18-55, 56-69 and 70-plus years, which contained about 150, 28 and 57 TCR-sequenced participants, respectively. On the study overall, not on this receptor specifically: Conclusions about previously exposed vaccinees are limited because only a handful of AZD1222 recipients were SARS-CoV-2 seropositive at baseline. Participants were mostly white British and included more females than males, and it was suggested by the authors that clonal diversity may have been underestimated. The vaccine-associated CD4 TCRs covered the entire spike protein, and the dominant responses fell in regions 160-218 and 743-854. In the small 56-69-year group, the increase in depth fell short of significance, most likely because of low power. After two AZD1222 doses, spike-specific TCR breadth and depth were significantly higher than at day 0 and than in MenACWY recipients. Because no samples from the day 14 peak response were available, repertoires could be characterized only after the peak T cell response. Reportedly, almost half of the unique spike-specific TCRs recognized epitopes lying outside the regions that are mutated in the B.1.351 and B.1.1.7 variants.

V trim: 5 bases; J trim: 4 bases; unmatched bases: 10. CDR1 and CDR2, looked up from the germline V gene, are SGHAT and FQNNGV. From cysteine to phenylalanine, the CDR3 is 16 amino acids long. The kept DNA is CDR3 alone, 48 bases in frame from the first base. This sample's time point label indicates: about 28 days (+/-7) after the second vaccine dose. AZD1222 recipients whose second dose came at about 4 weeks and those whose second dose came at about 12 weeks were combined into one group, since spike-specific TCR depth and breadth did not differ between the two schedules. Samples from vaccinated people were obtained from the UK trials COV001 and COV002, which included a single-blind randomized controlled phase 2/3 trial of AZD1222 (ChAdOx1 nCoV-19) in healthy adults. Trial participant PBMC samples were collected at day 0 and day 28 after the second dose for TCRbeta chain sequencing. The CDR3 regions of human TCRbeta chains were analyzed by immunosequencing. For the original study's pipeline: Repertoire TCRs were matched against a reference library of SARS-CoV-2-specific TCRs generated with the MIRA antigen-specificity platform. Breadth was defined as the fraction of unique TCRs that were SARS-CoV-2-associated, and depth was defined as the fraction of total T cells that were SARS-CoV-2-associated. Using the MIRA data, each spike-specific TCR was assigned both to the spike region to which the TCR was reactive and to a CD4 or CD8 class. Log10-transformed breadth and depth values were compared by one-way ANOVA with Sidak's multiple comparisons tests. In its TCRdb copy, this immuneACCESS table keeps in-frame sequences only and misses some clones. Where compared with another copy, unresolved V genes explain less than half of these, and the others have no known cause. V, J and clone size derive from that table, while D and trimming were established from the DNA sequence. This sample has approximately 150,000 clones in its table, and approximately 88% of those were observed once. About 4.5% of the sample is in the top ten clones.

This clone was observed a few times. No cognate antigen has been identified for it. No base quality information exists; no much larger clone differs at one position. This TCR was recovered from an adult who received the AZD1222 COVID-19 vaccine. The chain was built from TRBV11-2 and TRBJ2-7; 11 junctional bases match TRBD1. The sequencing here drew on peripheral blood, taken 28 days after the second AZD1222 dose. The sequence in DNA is TGTGCCAGCAGCCAGTATGGGACAGGGGGTTTATACGAGCAGTACTTC. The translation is CASSQYGTGGLYEQYF.